What follows is one T cell receptor (beta chain) and its context. Antigen: not known. The CDR3 loop spans 16 amino acids. Germline V gene lookup returns CDR1 MGHDK and CDR2 SYGVNS. V shed 4 bases, J shed 5 bases, and the junction held 10 bases outside the gene matches. The sample belongs to a study of cytomegalovirus exposure and HLA in healthy donors. Study-level information: An earlier analysis found fewer than 140 million unique TCR beta sequences from about 190 million T cells. Study-wide results and limits: Researchers reportedly found TCR beta sequences accurately predicted most subjects' HLA-A and HLA-B alleles.

Vbeta (60) and Jbeta (13) primers were used in the PCR. Method: immunoSEQ multiplex PCR; TCRdb's copy keeps in-frame clones and lacks some. The sample shows around 100,000 clones, roughly 66% of them seen only once. The chain has TRBV25-1 and TRBJ2-5, with TRBD2 matching 10 bases. Sequencing used PBMCs. The source of this sequence is a woman aged 50 to 60 in good health and CMV-seronegative. The CDR3 reads CASSGLAGGSGETQYF. As DNA, the CDR3 is TGTGCCAGCAGTGGTTTAGCGGGAGGTTCGGGGGAGACCCAGTACTTC.